The 25 T cell receptor beta chains below were found in one sample sequenced in a study of blood T cell repertoires in COVID-19. The table came from immunoSEQ multiplex PCR; TCRdb's copy has only in-frame clones and leaves some out. The sample records fewer than 250,000 clones, more than 70% being singletons. The source material was peripheral blood. These receptors were taken from a woman aged 45-65 years with acute or convalescent COVID-19.

This chain links TRBV2 with TRBJ1-1, with D possibly TRBD1 on 6 matching bases. The V gene lost 6 bases and the J gene lost 2 bases, with 10 bases spanning the gap. The CDR3 sequence is 13 residues long. Looked up from germline, CDR1 is SNHLY and CDR2 is FYNNEI. The CDR3 region is CASRYRANTEAFF. Written as DNA, the CDR3 is TGTGCCAGCAGGTACAGGGCCAACACTGAAGCTTTCTTT.

This chain connects TRBV9 to TRBJ1-3, with D unresolved. Trimming left V 4 bases short and J 0 bases short, with 17 bases between. This CDR3 is 17 amino acids long. CDR1 is SGDLS, CDR2 YYNGEE, per germline. The CDR3 loop is CASSPNPQVRSGNTIYF. CDR3 nucleotides: TGTGCCAGCAGCCCCAACCCTCAGGTCCGCTCTGGAAACACCATATATTTT.

The J gene is TRBJ1-3, the V gene TRBV9; D is uncertain. CDR1 and CDR2 (germline): SGDLS, YYNGEE. The CDR3 spans 13 residues. The V and J ends lost 2 bases and 4 bases respectively, with 7 bases between them. The DNA for the CDR3 is TGTGCCAGCAGCGTTGCGGGAGGAAACACCATATATTTT. This sequence encodes CASSVAGGNTIYF.

The chain carries TRBV7-2 and TRBJ2-7; TRBD2 matches 9 bases. Trimming took 1 base from V and 7 from J; bases not matched to a gene: 5. Germline CDR1 and CDR2: SGHTA and FQGNSA. The CDR3 contains 14 residues. In nucleotides, the CDR3 is TGTGCCAGCAGCTTAGACGGGCTAGCGGGAGAGCAGTACTTC. Translating it yields CASSLDGLAGEQYF. Complete variable domain (other parts from reference TRBV7-2 and TRBJ2-7): GAGVSQSPSNKVTEKGKDVELRCDPISGHTALYWYRQSLGQGLEFLIYFQGNSAPDKSGLPSDRFSAERTGGSVSTLTIQRTQQEDSAVYLCASSLDGLAGEQYFGPGTRLTVT.

V usage is TRBV6-4 and J usage is TRBJ1-1, with TRBD1 as a possible D gene (6 bases). Germline assignment: CDR1 MRHNA and CDR2 SNTAGT. The V and J ends lost 6 bases and 5 bases respectively, with 16 bases between them. CDR3 length equals 14 residues. The CDR3 protein is CASSLEGGRTEAFF. The CDR3 nucleotides read TGTGCCAGCAGCCTCGAAGGGGGTAGGACTGAAGCTTTCTTT.

This chain's CDR3 is CASSSRQGVAGANVLTF. DNA for the CDR3: TGTGCCAGCAGCTCCCGACAGGGGGTGGCTGGGGCCAACGTCCTGACTTTC. The chain has TRBV7-3 and TRBJ2-6; 9 nucleotides agree with TRBD1. Trimming took 4 bases from V and 2 from J; bases not matched to a gene: 6. The CDR3 extends over 17 amino acids. Germline V gene sequence: CDR1 SGHTA, CDR2 FQGTGA.

The rearrangement links TRBV7-9 to TRBJ1-3; 9 bases are a match to TRBD1. The CDR3 has 19 amino acids. Germline V gene data show CDR1 as SEHNR and CDR2 as FQNEAQ (reference sequence). V lost 3 bases to trimming and J lost 0 bases; unmatched junction nucleotides: 12. The CDR3 sequence is CASSFGTGYRGFSGNTIYF. For the CDR3, the DNA is TGTGCCAGCAGCTTTGGGACAGGGTATAGAGGGTTCTCTGGAAACACCATATATTTT.

The chain carries TRBV27 and TRBJ2-5; 8 nucleotides line up with TRBD2. This CDR3 spans 18 amino acids. The trim removed 1 base at V and 1 base at J, leaving 11 bases unmatched. Germline V gene data show CDR1 as MNHEY and CDR2 as SMNVEV (reference sequence). CDR3 coding DNA: TGTGCCAGCAGTTTATTGGCAGCGGGGGCTGGGGGCCAAGAGACCCAGTACTTC. The encoded protein is CASSLLAAGAGGQETQYF.

This clone has just a few counts. V and J are TRBV7-9 and TRBJ1-5, with 7 nucleotides matching TRBD1. The CDR3 length is 15 residues. J was trimmed by 5 bases and V by 2 bases; bases with no gene match: 6. CDR1 is SEHNR and CDR2 is FQNEAQ in the germline V gene (reference sequence). The CDR3 coding sequence is TGTGCCAGCAGCTTACACGACAGGGCTCATCAGCCCCAGCATTTT. This codes for CASSLHDRAHQPQHF.

A few counts support this clone. J is TRBJ1-1 and V is TRBV2; D is perhaps TRBD1 (5 bases). CDR1 and CDR2 (germline): SNHLY, FYNNEI. V lost 7 bases and J 8 bases, leaving 14 bases between the germline ends. The CDR3 loop spans 12 amino acids. The CDR3 here is CASTPLRGEAFF. CDR3 nucleotide sequence: TGTGCCAGCACGCCTTTGCGGGGCGAAGCTTTCTTT.

The chain carries TRBV10-1 and TRBJ1-2; the match to TRBD1 covers 12 bases. The length of the CDR3 is 15 residues. Germline-derived CDR1 and CDR2 are WNHNN and SYGVQD (reference sequence). Trimming took 4 bases from V and 7 from J; bases not matched to a gene: 7. The CDR3 sequence: CASSGTGTGGSGYTF. CDR3 bases: TGCGCCAGCAGTGGAACCGGGACAGGGGGCAGTGGCTACACCTTC.

This clone was recorded only once. The chain recombines TRBV9 with TRBJ2-1; possibly TRBD2 for D (5 bases). CDR1 is SGDLS and CDR2 is YYNGEE in the germline V gene. This CDR3 contains 14 residues. Trimming shortened V by 2 bases and J by 8 bases, and 14 bases separated the two germline ends. In nucleotides, the CDR3 is TGTGCCAGCAGCGTCGACCGAGCGCGGGATGAGCAGTTCTTC. Amino acid sequence: CASSVDRARDEQFF.

The CDR3 spells CASSQQRAGTDTQYF. The CDR3 DNA sequence: TGTGCCAGCAGCCAACAGCGGGCAGGCACAGATACGCAGTATTTT. This chain uses TRBV3-1 (or the pseudogene TRBV3-2) with TRBJ2-3; tentative D call: TRBD2 (6 bases). Germline V gene lookup returns CDR1 LGHDT and CDR2 YNNKEL (reference sequence). This CDR3 contains 15 residues. Trimming stripped 2 bases from V and 1 base from J, with 10 bases between.

The genes are TRBV19 and TRBJ2-7, with TRBD2 identical over 12 bases. Trimming took 1 base from V and 2 from J; bases not matched to a gene: 3. Germline CDR1 is LNHDA and CDR2 is SQIVND (reference sequence). The CDR3 runs to 16 residues. Written as DNA, the CDR3 is TGTGCCAGTAGTATAGGGACTAGCGGGATGACCTACGAGCAGTACTTC. Translating gives CASSIGTSGMTYEQYF.

This clone was found a few times. One end of the junction does not line up with germline, which may come from a read error. The chain has TRBV7-7 and TRBJ2-5; D is possibly TRBD1 (5 bases). CDR3 size: 14 residues. Germline V CDR1 and CDR2: SSHAT, FNYEAQ (reference sequence). The chain's CDR3 is CASSLGWGRQTQYF. As DNA, the CDR3 is TGTGCTAGCAGCTTAGGATGGGGCCGGCAGACCCAGTACTTC.

The chain links TRBV15 to TRBJ1-4; 9 bases fit TRBD1. From germline, CDR1 is LNHNV and CDR2 YYDKDF (reference sequence). The length of the CDR3 is 15 residues. Trimming removed 3 bases from V and 8 bases from J; junction bases left unmatched: 7. CDR3 protein: CATSRTDRGGEKLFF. The CDR3 nucleotides are TGTGCCACCAGCAGGACTGACAGGGGGGGCGAAAAACTGTTTTTT.

With regard to this clone: This specimen includes other DNA sequences encoding the same CDR3. The chain links TRBV5-1 to TRBJ1-4; D gene ambiguous. Germline values: CDR1 SGHRS, CDR2 YFSETQ. There are 15 residues in the CDR3. The V end lost 0 bases, the J end lost 0 bases, and 6 bases lay between the germline ends. CDR3 loop: CASSLASATNEKLFF. CDR3 nucleotides: TGCGCCAGCAGCTTGGCGTCTGCAACTAATGAAAAACTGTTTTTT.

The CDR3 loop reads CASRPPGGGNGYTF. The CDR3 bases are TGTGCCAGCAGACCCCCCGGGGGGGGGAATGGCTACACCTTC. The chain links TRBV27 to TRBJ1-2, with a possible D match to TRBD1 (5 bases). Germline CDR1 reads MNHEY; CDR2 reads SMNVEV (reference sequence). The CDR3 extends over 14 amino acids. V was pared by 6 bases and J by 6 bases, with 17 bases between.

The rearrangement links TRBV6-1 to TRBJ2-7, with a tentative D call TRBD2 (6 bases). The germline CDR1 and CDR2 sequences are MNHNS and SASEGT. The CDR3 is 14 amino acids. The germline V and J ends were trimmed by 1 base and 3 bases, with 10 bases remaining between them. CDR3 bases: TGTGCCAGCAGTGAAGGGGGAGGAGGCTACGAGCAGTACTTC. It is translated as CASSEGGGGYEQYF.

J is TRBJ2-7 and V is TRBV6-5; 11 bases agree with TRBD1. The CDR3 totals 15 residues. V dropped 5 bases and J dropped 7; count of bases not matched to a gene: 10. Germline CDR1 reads MNHEY; CDR2 reads SVGAGI. CDR3 amino acids: CASSSRDRGLYEQYF. CDR3 sequence (DNA): TGTGCCAGCAGTAGCCGGGACAGGGGGTTATATGAGCAGTACTTC.

V gene TRBV11-2 combines with J gene TRBJ2-3; unclear D gene. From germline, CDR1 is SGHAT and CDR2 FQNNGV. This CDR3 spans 15 amino acids. V was pared by 5 bases and J by 4 bases, with 16 bases between. Here the CDR3 reads CASSTQVLVPDTQYF. The DNA of the CDR3 is TGTGCCAGCAGCACTCAGGTCCTGGTCCCAGATACGCAGTATTTT.

This clone has a single count. The J gene is TRBJ2-7, the V gene TRBV18, with unresolved D. CDR3 size: 13 residues. The germline CDR1 and CDR2 sequences are KGHSH and LQKENI. Trimming took off 3 bases at V and 5 bases at J, with 11 bases between the two ends. The CDR3: CASSPGRSHEQYF. The CDR3 nucleotides are TGTGCCAGCTCACCTGGCCGGAGCCACGAGCAGTACTTC.

The chain couples TRBV9 to TRBJ2-7, with D possibly being TRBD1 (6 bases). CDR1 is SGDLS and CDR2 is YYNGEE in the germline V gene. The CDR3 has 18 residues. V was shortened by 0 bases and J by 7 bases, with 26 bases between the two germline ends. This CDR3 is CASSVAVVGHSYGYEQYF. Written as DNA, the CDR3 is TGTGCCAGCAGCGTAGCGGTTGTGGGACACAGCTACGGTTATGAGCAGTACTTC.

The chain carries TRBV28 and TRBJ2-7; no definite D call. Germline CDR1 is MDHEN and CDR2 is SYDVKM. There are 12 residues in the CDR3. V shed 2 bases and J shed 5 bases, with 7 bases lying between them. The CDR3 region is CASSLSANEQYF. The CDR3 DNA reads TGTGCCAGCAGTTTAAGTGCGAACGAGCAGTACTTC.

The rearrangement uses TRBV28 and TRBJ1-5, with 8 bases identical to TRBD1. From germline, CDR1 is MDHEN and CDR2 SYDVKM. The CDR3 is 13 residues long. J was trimmed by 7 bases and V by 4 bases; bases with no gene match: 3. This chain's CDR3 is CASSSGGRQPQHF. The DNA for the CDR3 is TGTGCCAGCAGTTCAGGGGGCAGGCAGCCCCAGCATTTT.